The entry below gives a single TCR beta chain sequence along with its context. Its antigen is unknown. The TRB cDNA libraries were prepared by 5' RACE with UMI labels. TCRdb reanalyzed the 5' RACE reads, giving one entry per CDR3 protein sequence and no DNA. The table lists about 120,000 distinct CDR3 sequences, with about 0.35% in the top ten. This specimen belongs to a study of CXCR3-negative and CXCR3-positive naive CD8 T cells. Study at large: Sequencing gave roughly 140 million TRB reads overall, about 1.5 +/- 0.3 million per library.

Germline CDR1 reads LNHDA; CDR2 reads SQIVND (reference sequence). The CDR3 contains 15 residues. Findings and limits, study-wide: Upon cryopreservation, CXCR3 expression partially decreased, and most assays used fresh PBMCs. Naive cells positive for CXCR3 carried more hydrophobic TRB CDR3s than CXCR3-negative ones. Between one naive subset and the other, surface CD5 was comparable, and TCR strength was inferred from TRB CDR3 properties. Unlike memory cells, which differed, naive CXCR3-negative and CXCR3-positive cells had similar TRBV-TRBJ usage.

The J gene is TRBJ2-7, the V gene TRBV19; TCRdb indicates TRBD1, and absent DNA this call remains unverified. The sequence came from a human donor in good health. Some clones in this sample may be carry-over from other donors' samples. The source material was naive CXCR3+ CD8+ T cells from blood. Indicated subset: CD45RO-CCR7+CD27+CD95- naive CD8+ T cells expressing CXCR3 (TNR3+). This CDR3 is CASSIAQGARYEQYF.